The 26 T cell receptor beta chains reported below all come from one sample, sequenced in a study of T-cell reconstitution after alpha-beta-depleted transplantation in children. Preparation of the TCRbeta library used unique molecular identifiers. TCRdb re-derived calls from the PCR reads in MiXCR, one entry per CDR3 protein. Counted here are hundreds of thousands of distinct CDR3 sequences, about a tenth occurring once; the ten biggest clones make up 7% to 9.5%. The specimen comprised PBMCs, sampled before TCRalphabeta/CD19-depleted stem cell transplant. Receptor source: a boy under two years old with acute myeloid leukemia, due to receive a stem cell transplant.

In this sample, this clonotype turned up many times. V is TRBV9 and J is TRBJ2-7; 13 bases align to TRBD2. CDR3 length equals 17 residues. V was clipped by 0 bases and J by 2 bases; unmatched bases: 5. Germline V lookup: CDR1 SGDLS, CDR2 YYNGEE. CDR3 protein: CASSVGDGLAGAYEQYF. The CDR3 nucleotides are TGTGCCAGCAGCGTAGGGGACGGACTAGCGGGAGCCTACGAGCAGTACTTC. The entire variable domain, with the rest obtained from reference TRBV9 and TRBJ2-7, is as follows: DSGVTQTPKHLITATGQRVTLRCSPRSGDLSVYWYQQSLDQGLQFLIQYYNGEERAKGNILERFSAQQFPDLHSELNLSSLELGDSALYFCASSVGDGLAGAYEQYFGPGTRLTVT.

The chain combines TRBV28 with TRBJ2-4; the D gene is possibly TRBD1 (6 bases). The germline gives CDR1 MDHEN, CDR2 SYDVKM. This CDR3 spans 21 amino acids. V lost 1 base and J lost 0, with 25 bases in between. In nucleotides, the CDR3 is TGTGCCAGCAGTTTATTCTTATTTCAGGGGCCTAGGAGTATAGCCAAAAACATTCAGTACTTC. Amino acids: CASSLFLFQGPRSIAKNIQYF.

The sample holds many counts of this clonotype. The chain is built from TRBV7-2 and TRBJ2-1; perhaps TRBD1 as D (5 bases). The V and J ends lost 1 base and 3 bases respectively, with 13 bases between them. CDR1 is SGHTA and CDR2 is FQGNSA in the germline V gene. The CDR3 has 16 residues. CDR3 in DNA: TGTGCCAGCAGCTTAGACAGGATGCGGTACTACAATGAGCAGTTCTTC. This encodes CASSLDRMRYYNEQFF. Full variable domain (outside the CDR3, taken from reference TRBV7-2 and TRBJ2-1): GAGVSQSPSNKVTEKGKDVELRCDPISGHTALYWYRQSLGQGLEFLIYFQGNSAPDKSGLPSDRFSAERTGGSVSTLTIQRTQQEDSAVYLCASSLDRMRYYNEQFFGPGTRLTVL.

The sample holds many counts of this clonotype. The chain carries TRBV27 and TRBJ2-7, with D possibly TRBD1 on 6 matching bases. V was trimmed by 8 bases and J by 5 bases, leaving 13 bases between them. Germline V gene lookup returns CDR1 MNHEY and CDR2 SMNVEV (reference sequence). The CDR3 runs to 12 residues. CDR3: CASGRGSHEQYF. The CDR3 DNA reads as TGTGCCAGCGGCAGGGGTAGTCACGAGCAGTACTTC.

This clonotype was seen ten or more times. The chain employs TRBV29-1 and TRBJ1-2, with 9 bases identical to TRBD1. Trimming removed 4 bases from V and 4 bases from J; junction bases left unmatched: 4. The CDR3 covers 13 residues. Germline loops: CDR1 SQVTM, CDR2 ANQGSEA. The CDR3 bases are TGCAGCGTTGTGGGACAGGGAGGCTATGGCTACACCTTC. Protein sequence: CSVVGQGGYGYTF.

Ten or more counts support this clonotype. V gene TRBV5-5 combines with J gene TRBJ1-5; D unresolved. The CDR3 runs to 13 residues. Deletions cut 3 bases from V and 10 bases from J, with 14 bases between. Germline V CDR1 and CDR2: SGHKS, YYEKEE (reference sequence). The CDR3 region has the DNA TGTGCCAGCAGCTACACGGAGTGGCAACCCCAGCATTTT. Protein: CASSYTEWQPQHF.

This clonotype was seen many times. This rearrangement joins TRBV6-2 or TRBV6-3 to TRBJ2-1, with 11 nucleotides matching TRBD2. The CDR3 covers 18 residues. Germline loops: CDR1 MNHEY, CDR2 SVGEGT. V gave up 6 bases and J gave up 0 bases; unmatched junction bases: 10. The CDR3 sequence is CASSLNGLAGYSYNEQFF. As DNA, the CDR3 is TGTGCCAGCAGCCTTAACGGACTAGCGGGCTACTCCTACAATGAGCAGTTCTTC.

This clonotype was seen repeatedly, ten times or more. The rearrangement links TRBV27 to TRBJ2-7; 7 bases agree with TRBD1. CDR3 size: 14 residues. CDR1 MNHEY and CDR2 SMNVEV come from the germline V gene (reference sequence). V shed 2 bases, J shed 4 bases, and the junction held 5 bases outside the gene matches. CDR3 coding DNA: TGTGCCAGCAGTTTAGCCAGGGGGTGGTACGAGCAGTACTTC. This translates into CASSLARGWYEQYF.

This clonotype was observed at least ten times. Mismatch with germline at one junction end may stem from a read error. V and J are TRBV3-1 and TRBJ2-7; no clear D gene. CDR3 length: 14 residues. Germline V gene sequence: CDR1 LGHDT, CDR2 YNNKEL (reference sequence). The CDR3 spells CASSQGQTRGGVNF. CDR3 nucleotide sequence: TGTGCCAGCAGCCAAGGGCAGACGCGCGGCGGTGTGAACTTC.

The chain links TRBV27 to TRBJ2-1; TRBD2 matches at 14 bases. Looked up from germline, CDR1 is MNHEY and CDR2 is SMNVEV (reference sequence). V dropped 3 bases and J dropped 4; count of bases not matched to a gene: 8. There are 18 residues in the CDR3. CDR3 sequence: CASSFQGTSGSWYNEQFF. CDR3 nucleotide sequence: TGTGCCAGCAGTTTTCAGGGGACTAGCGGGAGTTGGTACAATGAGCAGTTCTTC.

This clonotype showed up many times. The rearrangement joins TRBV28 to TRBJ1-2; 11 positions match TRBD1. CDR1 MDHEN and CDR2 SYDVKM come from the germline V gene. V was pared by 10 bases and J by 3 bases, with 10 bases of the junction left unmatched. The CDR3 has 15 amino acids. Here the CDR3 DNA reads TGTGCCACCGACCCAAGGGACAGGGGGGACTATGGCTACACCTTC. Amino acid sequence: CATDPRDRGDYGYTF.

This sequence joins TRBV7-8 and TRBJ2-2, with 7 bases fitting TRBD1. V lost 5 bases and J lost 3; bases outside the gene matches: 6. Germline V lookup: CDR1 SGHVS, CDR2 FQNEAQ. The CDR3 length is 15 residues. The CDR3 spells CASSPWDSYTGELFF. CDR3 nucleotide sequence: TGTGCCAGCAGCCCCTGGGACAGCTACACCGGGGAGCTGTTTTTT.

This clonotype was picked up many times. CDR3 region: CASSVVGPGAGGELFF. CDR3 DNA sequence: TGTGCCAGCAGCGTAGTGGGGCCAGGGGCCGGCGGGGAGCTGTTTTTT. This sequence joins TRBV9 and TRBJ2-2; D is possibly TRBD1 (6 bases). CDR3 length equals 16 residues. The V gene's germline CDR1 is SGDLS and CDR2 YYNGEE. The V end was cut by 0 bases, the J end by 7 bases, with 16 bases between.

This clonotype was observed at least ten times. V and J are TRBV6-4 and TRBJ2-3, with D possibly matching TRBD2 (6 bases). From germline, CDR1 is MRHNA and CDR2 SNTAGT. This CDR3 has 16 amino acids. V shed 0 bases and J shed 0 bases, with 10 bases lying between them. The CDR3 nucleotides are TGTGCCAGCAGTGACTCAGCGGGCGGGAGCACAGATACGCAGTATTTT. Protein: CASSDSAGGSTDTQYF.

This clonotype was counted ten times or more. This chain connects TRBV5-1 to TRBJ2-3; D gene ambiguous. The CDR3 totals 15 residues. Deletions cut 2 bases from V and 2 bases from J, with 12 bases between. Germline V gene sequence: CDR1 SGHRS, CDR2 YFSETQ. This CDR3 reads CASSLSQRFTDTQYF. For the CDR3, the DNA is TGCGCCAGCAGCTTATCGCAGCGATTCACAGATACGCAGTATTTT. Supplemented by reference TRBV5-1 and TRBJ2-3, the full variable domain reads KAGVTQTPRYLIKTRGQQVTLSCSPISGHRSVSWYQQTPGQGLQFLFEYFSETQRNKGNFPGRFSGRQFSNSRSEMNVSTLELGDSALYLCASSLSQRFTDTQYFGPGTRLTVL.

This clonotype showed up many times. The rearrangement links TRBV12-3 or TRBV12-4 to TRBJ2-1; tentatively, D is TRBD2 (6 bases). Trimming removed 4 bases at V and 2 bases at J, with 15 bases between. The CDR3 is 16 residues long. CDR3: CASSSDSGATYNEQFF. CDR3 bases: TGTGCCAGCAGTTCCGATAGCGGAGCTACCTACAATGAGCAGTTCTTC.

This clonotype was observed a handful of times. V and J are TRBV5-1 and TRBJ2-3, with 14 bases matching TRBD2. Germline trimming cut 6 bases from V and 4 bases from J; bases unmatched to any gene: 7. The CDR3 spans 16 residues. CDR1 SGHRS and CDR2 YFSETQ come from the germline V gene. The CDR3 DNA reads TGCGCCAGCAAACGGACTAGCGGGAGGCTCCCAGATACGCAGTATTTT. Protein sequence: CASKRTSGRLPDTQYF.

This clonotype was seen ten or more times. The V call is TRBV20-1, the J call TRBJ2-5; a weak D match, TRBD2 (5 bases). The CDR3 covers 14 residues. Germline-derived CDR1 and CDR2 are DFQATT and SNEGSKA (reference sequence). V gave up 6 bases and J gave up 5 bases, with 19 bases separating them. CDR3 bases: TGCAGTGCGGAAAGGCTGACCTCGGGGGAGACCCAGTACTTC. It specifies CSAERLTSGETQYF.

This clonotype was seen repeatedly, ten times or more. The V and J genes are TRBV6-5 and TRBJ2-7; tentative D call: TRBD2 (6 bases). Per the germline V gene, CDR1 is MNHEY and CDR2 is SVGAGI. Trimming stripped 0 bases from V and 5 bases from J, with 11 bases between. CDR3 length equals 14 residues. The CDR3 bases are TGTGCCAGCAGTTACTCGGGGGGTAGCAACGAGCAGTACTTC. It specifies CASSYSGGSNEQYF.

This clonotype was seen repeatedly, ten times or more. In DNA form, the CDR3 reads TGTGCCAGCAGCTACGGACAGCAAGAGACCCAGTACTTC. Translating gives CASSYGQQETQYF. This chain connects TRBV6-6 to TRBJ2-5; a possible D gene is TRBD1 (6 bases). The ends were cut back, 6 bases at V and 2 bases at J, with 10 bases in the middle. The CDR3 covers 13 residues. Looked up from germline, CDR1 is MNHNY and CDR2 is SVGAGI (reference sequence).

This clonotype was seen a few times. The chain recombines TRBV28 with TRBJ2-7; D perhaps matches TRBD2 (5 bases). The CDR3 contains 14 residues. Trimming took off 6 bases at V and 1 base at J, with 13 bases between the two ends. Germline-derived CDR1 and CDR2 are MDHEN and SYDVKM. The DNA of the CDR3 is TGTGCCAGCAGCCTTATCGGGGATTCCTACGAGCAGTACTTC. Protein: CASSLIGDSYEQYF.

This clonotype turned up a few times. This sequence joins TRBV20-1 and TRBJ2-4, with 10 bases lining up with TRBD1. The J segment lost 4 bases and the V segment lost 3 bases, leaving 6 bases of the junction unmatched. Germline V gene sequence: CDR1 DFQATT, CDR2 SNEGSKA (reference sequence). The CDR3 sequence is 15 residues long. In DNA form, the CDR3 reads TGCAGTGCTAGCCACCGGGACAGGGGAAAAAACATTCAGTACTTC. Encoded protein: CSASHRDRGKNIQYF.

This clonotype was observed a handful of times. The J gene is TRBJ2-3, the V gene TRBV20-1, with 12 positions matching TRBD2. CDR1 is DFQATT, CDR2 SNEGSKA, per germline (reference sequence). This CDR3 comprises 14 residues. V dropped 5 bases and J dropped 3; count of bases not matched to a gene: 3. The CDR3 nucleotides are TGCAGTGCTGGTGGACTAGCGGGAACAGATACGCAGTATTTT. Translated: CSAGGLAGTDTQYF.

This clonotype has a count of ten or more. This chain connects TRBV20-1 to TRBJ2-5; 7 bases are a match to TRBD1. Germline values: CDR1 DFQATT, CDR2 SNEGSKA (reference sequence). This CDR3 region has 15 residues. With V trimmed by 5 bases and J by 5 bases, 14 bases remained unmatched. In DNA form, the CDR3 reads TGCAGTGCTCCAGACAGGGCAAAAAGGCAGGAGACCCAGTACTTC. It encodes CSAPDRAKRQETQYF.

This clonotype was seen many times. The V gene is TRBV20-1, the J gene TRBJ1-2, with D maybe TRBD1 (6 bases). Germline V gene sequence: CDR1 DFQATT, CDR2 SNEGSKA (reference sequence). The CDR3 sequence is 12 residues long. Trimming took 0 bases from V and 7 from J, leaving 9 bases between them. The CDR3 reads CSAREWGAGYTF. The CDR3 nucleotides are TGCAGTGCTAGAGAGTGGGGGGCTGGCTACACCTTC.

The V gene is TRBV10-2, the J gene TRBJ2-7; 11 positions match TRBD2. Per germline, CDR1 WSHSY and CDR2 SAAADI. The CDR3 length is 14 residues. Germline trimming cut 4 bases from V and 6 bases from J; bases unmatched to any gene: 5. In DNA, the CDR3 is TGCGCCAGCAGTGTTACTAGCGGGAGTTCCGAGCAGTACTTC. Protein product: CASSVTSGSSEQYF.